Listed below are T cell receptor beta chains from one sample, sequenced in a study of shared clonotypes between healthy human individuals. Assay: immunoSEQ multiplex PCR; the TCRdb copy retains only in-frame clones and omits some. The profile shows under 2,500,000 clones, 90% to 96% of them singletons. Sequencing was done on a sample of naive CD4+ T cells sorted from blood. The source of these receptors is a man between 18 and 35 years old in good health. Each CDR3 is given with its conserved first and last residue. A D gene is named only where the DNA matches it firmly. The size field is filled for only some rows; it gives once, few, many or a size class.

d_call j_call v_call clone_size cdr3_aa cdr3_nt
TRBD2 TRBJ2-3 TRBV19 - CASLAKERGGDTQYF TGTGCCAGCCTTGCAAAGGAGCGGGGAGGAGATACGCAGTATTTT
- TRBJ1-1 TRBV11-2 - CASSVMNTEAFF TGTGCCAGCAGCGTCATGAACACTGAAGCTTTCTTT
- TRBJ2-2 TRBV6-5 - CASSPPGELFF TGTGCCAGCAGTCCGCCCGGGGAGCTGTTTTTT
- TRBJ1-2 TRBV29-1 - CSVPLSGNGGPLAYTF TGCAGCGTCCCGTTATCCGGGAACGGGGGCCCCTTAGCCTACACCTTC
- TRBJ1-5 TRBV28 once CASTQGIQPQHF TGTGCCAGCACTCAGGGCATTCAGCCCCAGCATTTT
- TRBJ1-2 TRBV30 - CAWGLLSGGYTF TGTGCCTGGGGACTCCTGAGTGGAGGCTACACCTTC
TRBD1 TRBJ2-2 TRBV29-1 once CSVQQGATGELFF TGCAGCGTGCAACAGGGGGCGACCGGGGAGCTGTTTTTT
- TRBJ2-5 TRBV30 - CAWSGLAVETQYF TGTGCCTGGAGTGGGTTAGCGGTAGAGACCCAGTACTTC
TRBD1 TRBJ2-6 TRBV2 - CASSQGQTSGANVLTF TGTGCCAGCAGCCAGGGACAGACCTCTGGGGCCAACGTCCTGACTTTC
TRBD2 TRBJ2-2 TRBV15 - CATSRLAGDFRELFF TGTGCCACCAGCAGACTAGCGGGAGATTTCCGGGAGCTGTTTTTT
TRBD1 TRBJ1-6 TRBV30 - CAWSEGADSPLHF TGTGCCTGGTCCGAGGGGGCTGATTCACCCCTCCACTTT
- TRBJ1-1 TRBV5-6 once CASSDRRLGPGTEAFF TGTGCCAGCAGCGACCGAAGGCTTGGCCCCGGTACTGAAGCTTTCTTT
- TRBJ2-1 TRBV7-2 once CASSARDRSSYNEQFF TGTGCCAGCAGCGCCAGGGACCGGAGCTCCTACAATGAGCAGTTCTTC
- TRBJ1-2 TRBV5-1 - CASSFLRGENYGYTF TGCGCCAGCAGCTTCCTCCGCGGGGAAAACTATGGCTACACCTTC
- TRBJ1-1 TRBV6-5 - CASSYTDRTFF TGTGCCAGCAGTTACACCGATCGGACTTTCTTT
TRBD2 TRBJ2-2 TRBV30 - CAWSVLRGGTGELFF TGTGCCTGGAGTGTGTTAAGGGGAGGGACCGGGGAGCTGTTTTTT
- TRBJ1-5 TRBV27 - CASSFGLKGSQPQHF TGTGCCAGCAGTTTTGGGCTAAAGGGCAGTCAGCCCCAGCATTTT
- TRBJ1-1 TRBV5-4 - CASSLRQGNNEAFF TGTGCCAGCAGCTTGCGGCAGGGAAACAATGAAGCTTTCTTT
TRBD2 TRBJ2-7 TRBV27 - CASRKAGGTDEQYF TGTGCCAGCAGAAAGGCGGGAGGTACCGACGAGCAGTACTTC
- TRBJ2-7 TRBV5-1 - CASSLTASSYEQYF TGCGCCAGCAGCTTGACAGCTAGCTCCTACGAGCAGTACTTC
TRBD2 TRBJ2-7 TRBV29-1 once CSVGLYLAGGPYEQYF TGCAGCGTTGGCCTTTATCTAGCGGGAGGTCCCTACGAGCAGTACTTC
- TRBJ1-2 TRBV19 - CASSALNRIYGYTF TGTGCCAGTAGTGCACTGAACAGGATCTATGGCTACACCTTC
- TRBJ2-1 TRBV20-1 once CSASSPYEQFF TGCAGTGCTAGCTCCCCATACGAGCAGTTCTTC
TRBD2 TRBJ2-3 TRBV5-1 - CASRLGLAGATDTQYF TGCGCCAGCAGACTTGGACTAGCGGGAGCCACAGATACGCAGTATTTT
- TRBJ2-1 TRBV2 - CASSEAALGNEQFF TGTGCCAGCAGTGAAGCCGCCTTAGGTAATGAGCAGTTCTTC
- TRBJ2-7 TRBV4-2 - CASSRDPGSYEQYF TGTGCCAGCAGCCGGGACCCTGGCTCCTACGAGCAGTACTTC
TRBD2 TRBJ2-2 TRBV9 - CASSAKTLAGVLRGELFF TGTGCCAGCAGCGCAAAGACTCTAGCGGGGGTGCTCAGAGGGGAGCTGTTTTTT
TRBD1 TRBJ2-3 TRBV6-5 - CASSYSRGSTDTQYF TGTGCCAGCAGTTACTCCAGGGGGTCCACAGATACGCAGTATTTT
TRBD2 TRBJ2-5 TRBV5-4 - CASSLGLAGVRETQYF TGTGCCAGCAGCTTGGGGCTAGCGGGAGTCCGTGAGACCCAGTACTTC
TRBD2 TRBJ2-1 TRBV19 - CASKRGLDTYNEQFF TGTGCCAGTAAACGGGGACTAGATACCTACAATGAGCAGTTCTTC
- TRBJ2-1 TRBV18 many CASSPGIRVGDEQFF TGTGCCAGCTCACCAGGCATCAGGGTGGGCGATGAGCAGTTCTTC
TRBD1 TRBJ1-3 TRBV30 once CAWSTDRRGNTIYF TGTGCCTGGTCCACGGACAGGAGAGGAAACACCATATATTTT
TRBD2 TRBJ2-7 TRBV18 - CASSPTSGRVSPYEQYF TGTGCCAGCTCACCAACATCTGGGAGGGTTAGCCCCTACGAGCAGTACTTC
- TRBJ2-1 TRBV4-2 - CASSQTSTPVSSYNEQFF TGTGCCAGCAGCCAAACCAGCACCCCTGTTAGCTCCTACAATGAGCAGTTCTTC
- TRBJ2-6 TRBV18 - CASSPQDSGANVLTF TGTGCCAGCTCGCCACAGGACTCTGGGGCCAACGTCCTGACTTTC
- TRBJ1-2 TRBV30 - CAGRMGGWGYTF TGTGCCGGAAGAATGGGGGGATGGGGCTACACCTTC
TRBD2 TRBJ2-7 TRBV7-2 - CASSVELAGGAYEQYF TGTGCCAGCAGCGTTGAATTAGCGGGCGGGGCCTACGAGCAGTACTTC
- TRBJ1-3 TRBV7-9 - CASSPSSGNTIYF TGTGCCAGCAGCCCCAGCTCTGGAAACACCATATATTTT
- TRBJ1-1 TRBV7-6 - CASSPWEMNTEAFF TGTGCCAGCAGCCCCTGGGAGATGAACACTGAAGCTTTCTTT
TRBD2 TRBJ2-7 TRBV19 - CASSVGGDTTYEQYF TGTGCCAGTAGTGTCGGGGGGGACACCACCTACGAGCAGTACTTC
- TRBJ1-6 TRBV10-3 - CAISFDSSYNSPLHF TGTGCCATCAGCTTTGATAGCTCCTATAATTCACCCCTCCACTTT
- TRBJ1-3 TRBV6-5 - CASSQTSGNTIYF TGTGCCAGCAGTCAGACCTCTGGAAACACCATATATTTT
TRBD1 TRBJ2-7 TRBV6-5 - CASSQDRGKVPEQYF TGTGCCAGCAGTCAGGACAGGGGGAAGGTTCCCGAGCAGTACTTC
TRBD1 TRBJ1-4 TRBV4-2 - CASSARQGSNEKLFF TGTGCCAGCAGCGCCCGACAGGGATCTAATGAAAAACTGTTTTTT
- TRBJ2-3 TRBV7-6 - CASSLDQSWGTQYF TGTGCCAGCAGCTTAGACCAGAGCTGGGGGACGCAGTATTTT
TRBD1 TRBJ1-5 TRBV28 - CASSPRPGQGHF TGTGCCAGCAGCCCTCGCCCTGGACAGGGACATTTT
- TRBJ1-4 TRBV5-1 few CASSLEQGGEKLFF TGCGCCAGCAGCTTGGAACAGGGAGGTGAAAAACTGTTTTTT
- TRBJ2-5 TRBV6-5 - CASSSTGETQYF TGTGCCAGCAGTTCCACCGGGGAAACCCAGTACTTC
- TRBJ1-1 TRBV18 - CASSPYQGRAEAFF TGTGCCAGCTCACCTTATCAGGGGCGGGCTGAAGCTTTCTTT
- TRBJ2-7 TRBV7-2 - CASSLASGPSYEQYF TGTGCCAGCAGCTTAGCTAGCGGCCCTTCTTACGAGCAGTACTTC
- TRBJ1-6 TRBV2 - CASSAQENSPLHF TGTGCCAGCAGCGCGCAGGAGAATTCACCCCTCCACTTT
- TRBJ2-3 TRBV20-1 once CSARSTDTQYF TGCAGTGCGCGAAGCACAGATACGCAGTATTTT
TRBD2 TRBJ2-7 TRBV6-1 once CASSDFGLAGDPRQYF TGTGCCAGCAGTGATTTCGGACTAGCGGGGGATCCTCGGCAGTACTTC
- TRBJ1-1 TRBV5-1 - CASSWSEGTTEAFF TGCGCCAGCAGCTGGTCGGAGGGGACCACTGAAGCTTTCTTT